Below are 30 T cell receptor beta chains sequenced from a single sample in a study of beta chain features in type 1 diabetes. The study, taken as a whole, reports: Moderately but significantly shorter TCRB CDR3s were found in Type 1 diabetes patients in all four CD4+ subsets.

The whole isolated RNA underwent reverse transcription, so sequencing captured expressed TCRB transcripts. The assay was immunoSEQ multiplex PCR, and TCRdb's table has in-frame clones only and misses some. This sample has about 250,000 clones; roughly a tenth occur once, and the top ten carry over 0.015%. The antigens for these receptors are not known. The sequenced sample consisted of naive CD4+ T cells from blood. Receptors originate from a man aged 25 to 45 with type 1 diabetes.

As for this clone: At one boundary the junction diverges from the germline segment, which might be a read error. The chain uses TRBV15 and TRBJ1-2, with a weak D call TRBD1 (6 bases). The V gene's germline CDR1 is LNHNV and CDR2 YYDKDF (reference sequence). The CDR3 runs 13 residues. CDR3 loop: CATSGGRLQGTVF. The CDR3 bases are TGTGCCACCAGCGGAGGGAGATTACAGGGAACGGTCTTC.

This clone was counted a few times. The V and J genes are TRBV27 and TRBJ2-7; the match to TRBD1 covers 7 bases. V was pared by 1 base and J by 12 bases, with 15 bases of the junction left unmatched. The CDR3 length is 15 residues. CDR1 is MNHEY, CDR2 SMNVEV, per germline (reference sequence). The DNA for the CDR3 is TGTGCCAGCAGTTTATTTGAGGGACAGAAGAAGTTTGTGTACTTC. Its protein product is CASSLFEGQKKFVYF.

The rearrangement links TRBV5-1 to TRBJ2-1; 7 bases line up with TRBD1. From germline, CDR1 is SGHRS and CDR2 YFSETQ. The CDR3 consists of 14 residues. V lost 6 bases and J lost 4; bases outside the gene matches: 7. Here the CDR3 reads CASNEGTAYNEQFF. CDR3 nucleotides: TGCGCCAGCAATGAAGGGACAGCTTACAATGAGCAGTTCTTC.

Points on this clone: Distinct nucleotide sequences in the sample also encode this CDR3. The chain recombines TRBV7-9 with TRBJ2-3; D is unresolved. The V and J ends lost 1 base and 4 bases respectively, with 6 bases between them. The V gene's germline CDR1 is SEHNR and CDR2 FQNEAQ (reference sequence). The CDR3 runs 13 residues. The CDR3 DNA reads as TGTGCCAGCAGCTTAGGGGCTGCAGATACGCAGTATTTT. Its protein is CASSLGAADTQYF.

This clone was seen a handful of times. The chain links TRBV18 to TRBJ1-2; possible D gene TRBD1, 6 bases. The CDR3 runs to 14 residues. The V end was cut by 5 bases, the J end by 2 bases, with 12 bases between. Germline CDR1 reads KGHSH; CDR2 reads LQKENI. The CDR3 DNA is TGTGCCAGCTCAAATCTTACAGGGAACTATGGCTACACCTTC. Its translation is CASSNLTGNYGYTF.

This clone was seen more than once but under ten times. V gene TRBV7-2 combines with J gene TRBJ1-2, with 8 bases fitting TRBD1. CDR3 length equals 13 residues. CDR1 is SGHTA and CDR2 is FQGNSA in the germline V gene. V trimming: 1 base; J trimming: 6 bases; junction bases outside the gene matches: 1. The CDR3 is CASSLDRGDGYTF. The DNA for the CDR3 is TGTGCCAGCAGCTTAGACAGGGGGGATGGCTACACCTTC.

The chain uses TRBV4-1 and TRBJ1-1; a weak D match, TRBD1 (5 bases). Trimming took off 6 bases at V and 3 bases at J, with 17 bases between the two ends. The CDR3 sequence is 15 residues long. Germline loops: CDR1 MGHRA, CDR2 YSYEKL. In DNA form, the CDR3 reads TGCGCCAGCAGTCGGACGGGACTCCAGCACACTGAAGCTTTCTTT. This codes for CASSRTGLQHTEAFF.

The chain recombines TRBV5-1 with TRBJ1-1; D is unresolved. The V gene lost 4 bases and the J gene lost 1 base, with 14 bases spanning the gap. The CDR3 consists of 15 residues. Germline CDR1 is SGHRS and CDR2 is YFSETQ. The CDR3: CASSAEGGKNTEAFF. In DNA, the CDR3 is TGCGCCAGCAGCGCGGAGGGCGGGAAGAACACTGAAGCTTTCTTT. The variable domain in full, completed from reference TRBV5-1 and TRBJ1-1, reads KAGVTQTPRYLIKTRGQQVTLSCSPISGHRSVSWYQQTPGQGLQFLFEYFSETQRNKGNFPGRFSGRQFSNSRSEMNVSTLELGDSALYLCASSAEGGKNTEAFFGQGTRLTVV.

V is TRBV7-9 and J is TRBJ2-1; TRBD2 aligns across 8 bases. V was pared by 5 bases and J by 3 bases, with 12 bases of the junction left unmatched. Germline CDR1 is SEHNR and CDR2 is FQNEAQ (reference sequence). This CDR3 comprises 17 residues. For the CDR3, the DNA is TGTGCCAGCAGCGCCCCACCTTCCGGGGGGGTCTACAATGAGCAGTTCTTC. Its translation is CASSAPPSGGVYNEQFF.

The rearrangement links TRBV7-2 to TRBJ1-5, with 8 bases identical to TRBD1. Germline CDR1 is SGHTA and CDR2 is FQGNSA. The CDR3 runs to 16 residues. The trim removed 1 base at V and 5 bases at J, leaving 7 bases unmatched. The CDR3 reads CASSLVAGTGYQPQHF. The CDR3 DNA follows: TGTGCCAGCAGCTTAGTCGCCGGGACAGGATATCAGCCCCAGCATTTT. Based on the CDR3 plus reference TRBV7-2 and TRBJ1-5, the full variable domain is GAGVSQSPSNKVTEKGKDVELRCDPISGHTALYWYRQSLGQGLEFLIYFQGNSAPDKSGLPSDRFSAERTGGSVSTLTIQRTQQEDSAVYLCASSLVAGTGYQPQHFGDGTRLSIL.

Comments on this clone: The sample has other DNA sequences that encode this CDR3 too. CDR3 residues: CSAPGTDTQYF. CDR3 DNA sequence: TGCAGTGCCCCAGGCACAGATACGCAGTATTTT. The V and J genes are TRBV20-1 and TRBJ2-3; no definite D call. Germline V gene data show CDR1 as DFQATT and CDR2 as SNEGSKA (reference sequence). V was cut by 6 bases and J by 1 base, with 5 bases left in between. The CDR3 is 11 residues long.

The chain's CDR3 is CSGGTGGYTEAFF. The CDR3 nucleotides are TGCAGCGGCGGGACAGGGGGGTACACTGAAGCTTTCTTT. The genes are TRBV29-1 and TRBJ1-1; 11 bases fit TRBD1. Unmatched junction bases numbered 4, after V lost 7 bases and J lost 3 bases. There are 13 residues in the CDR3. Germline CDR1 is SQVTM and CDR2 is ANQGSEA.

For the CDR3, the DNA is TGTGCCATCAGGGGCATCTCCTACGAGCAGTACTTC. It yields the protein CAIRGISYEQYF. V is TRBV10-3 and J is TRBJ2-7; D gene ambiguous. CDR1 is ENHRY and CDR2 is SYGVKD in the germline V gene. V gave up 6 bases and J gave up 0 bases, with 6 bases separating them. The CDR3 consists of 12 residues.

The chain has TRBV20-1 and TRBJ1-4; D gene uncertain. Trimming took off 5 bases at V and 8 bases at J, with 9 bases between the two ends. The germline V gene has CDR1 DFQATT and CDR2 SNEGSKA (reference sequence). The CDR3 has 11 residues. The CDR3 sequence: CSASLREKLFF. The DNA for the CDR3 is TGCAGTGCTTCCCTGAGGGAAAAACTGTTTTTT.

The V and J genes are TRBV4-1 and TRBJ2-5; D is unclear. The germline gives CDR1 MGHRA, CDR2 YSYEKL. With 4 bases removed from V and 0 bases from J, the gap between germline ends came to 12 bases. This CDR3 comprises 15 residues. The CDR3 coding sequence is TGCGCCAGCAGCCGGCAAAGTGTGTACCAAGAGACCCAGTACTTC. Protein product: CASSRQSVYQETQYF.

The rearrangement uses TRBV7-9 and TRBJ2-1; 11 bases map to TRBD2. The length of the CDR3 is 14 residues. Germline CDR1 and CDR2: SEHNR and FQNEAQ (reference sequence). The V and J ends lost 5 bases and 10 bases, in that order; junction bases with no gene match: 7. Here the CDR3 DNA reads TGTGCCAGCAGCCCGGGACTAGCGGACCCGGAGCAGTTCTTC. Amino acid sequence: CASSPGLADPEQFF.

This clone turned up a few times. The chain carries TRBV12-5 and TRBJ1-1, with unresolved D. The CDR3 sequence is 13 residues long. Germline V gives CDR1 LGHNT, CDR2 FRNRAP. V was pared by 3 bases and J by 4 bases, with 9 bases between. The CDR3 loop reads CASGFDRGTEAFF. In DNA, the CDR3 is TGTGCTAGTGGTTTTGACCGGGGCACTGAAGCTTTCTTT.

This sequence joins TRBV11-2 and TRBJ1-5; a possible D gene is TRBD1 (5 bases). Germline CDR1 is SGHAT and CDR2 is FQNNGV. V dropped 3 bases and J dropped 6 bases, with 12 bases sitting between them. The length of the CDR3 is 14 residues. For the CDR3, the DNA is TGTGCCAGCAGCTTCTCGGGGGGAGTTCAGCCCCAGCATTTT. Amino acid sequence: CASSFSGGVQPQHF. The full variable domain, in which reference TRBV11-2 and TRBJ1-5 provide the parts outside the CDR3, is EAGVAQSPRYKIIEKRQSVAFWCNPISGHATLYWYQQILGQGPKLLIQFQNNGVVDDSQLPKDRFSAERLKGVDSTLKIQPAKLEDSAVYLCASSFSGGVQPQHFGDGTRLSIL.

The V gene is TRBV2, the J gene TRBJ1-1; 8 nucleotides align to TRBD1. The trim removed 7 bases at V and 3 bases at J, leaving 4 bases unmatched. This CDR3 has 13 residues. Per the germline V gene, CDR1 is SNHLY and CDR2 is FYNNEI. The CDR3 here is CASKDRAHTEAFF. CDR3 in DNA: TGTGCCAGCAAGGACAGGGCTCACACTGAAGCTTTCTTT.

This chain joins TRBV9 and TRBJ2-3; TRBD1 aligns across 10 bases. J gave up 10 bases and V 3 bases, and 11 bases lay outside the gene matches. There are 15 residues in the CDR3. Germline CDR1 is SGDLS and CDR2 is YYNGEE. CDR3 in DNA: TGTGCCAGCAGCGAGATGGGGACAGGGGCCGTTGCGCAGTATTTT. It codes for CASSEMGTGAVAQYF.

This clone turned up a few times. V gene TRBV5-4 combines with J gene TRBJ2-3; D ambiguous. CDR3 length equals 12 residues. Germline values: CDR1 SGHNT, CDR2 YYREEE (reference sequence). The V gene lost 2 bases and the J gene lost 4 bases, with 5 bases spanning the gap. The CDR3 protein is CASSFGPDTQYF. DNA for the CDR3: TGTGCCAGCAGCTTTGGCCCAGATACGCAGTATTTT.

This clone has just a few counts. As DNA, the CDR3 is TGTGCCAGTCAGGGGTTTAGTGAGCAGTTCTTC. Its translation: CASQGFSEQFF. This chain uses TRBV28 with TRBJ2-1; a possible D gene is TRBD1 (6 bases). The CDR3 sequence is 11 residues long. The germline CDR1 and CDR2 sequences are MDHEN and SYDVKM. Trimming left V 9 bases short and J 9 bases short, with 12 bases between.

Comments on this clone: At one of its ends the junction is not consistent with the germline gene, which may arise from a read error. The chain recombines TRBV9 with TRBJ2-7; no firm D call. Germline V gene data show CDR1 as SGDLS and CDR2 as YYNGEE. CDR3 length: 15 residues. This CDR3 is CASSVDGLTSSEQYF. As DNA, the CDR3 is TGTGCCAGCAGCGTAGATGGGCTAACGTCCTCCGAGCAGTACTTC.

This clone has just a few counts. The V call is TRBV7-8, the J call TRBJ2-7; D is perhaps TRBD2 (5 bases). The V end lost 4 bases, the J end lost 7 bases, and 11 bases lay between the germline ends. The CDR3 runs 12 residues. Germline V CDR1 and CDR2: SGHVS, FQNEAQ. The CDR3 bases are TGTGCCAGCAGCTCCCGGGGTGGGGAGCAGTACTTC. This gives the protein CASSSRGGEQYF.

This clone was detected a few times. The chain employs TRBV7-9 and TRBJ2-1; D ambiguous. The V and J ends lost 5 bases and 2 bases respectively, with 16 bases between them. CDR1 and CDR2 (germline): SEHNR, FQNEAQ (reference sequence). There are 16 residues in the CDR3. The CDR3 spells CASSPYIHNTYNEQFF. In DNA, the CDR3 is TGTGCCAGCAGCCCGTACATACACAATACCTACAATGAGCAGTTCTTC.

The chain links TRBV25-1 to TRBJ2-3; 7 positions match TRBD1. The CDR3 consists of 17 residues. Germline V gene data show CDR1 as MGHDK and CDR2 as SYGVNS. Trimming took 3 bases from V and 3 from J; bases not matched to a gene: 12. The CDR3 nucleotides are TGTGCCAGCAGTGACCAACTGACAGGGACCGCAACAGATACGCAGTATTTT. Translation gives CASSDQLTGTATDTQYF.

The chain couples TRBV5-1 to TRBJ2-7; 8 bases line up with TRBD1. The CDR3 has 14 amino acids. V lost 5 bases to trimming and J lost 2 bases; unmatched junction nucleotides: 6. Germline-derived CDR1 and CDR2 are SGHRS and YFSETQ. CDR3 bases: TGCGCCAGCAGACGTGCAGGGGGCCCCTACGAGCAGTACTTC. This sequence encodes CASRRAGGPYEQYF.

V and J are TRBV27 and TRBJ1-1; 7 bases are a match to TRBD1. The germline CDR1 and CDR2 sequences are MNHEY and SMNVEV (reference sequence). Trimming at V came to 5 bases and at J to 0 bases, leaving 6 bases not matched to a gene. The CDR3 spans 15 residues. CDR3 sequence reads: CASSRRDSMNTEAFF. CDR3 DNA: TGTGCCAGCAGTCGGAGGGACAGCATGAACACTGAAGCTTTCTTT.

The sample holds a few counts of this clone. The J gene is TRBJ2-5, the V gene TRBV5-4, with TRBD2 identical over 14 bases. V shed 2 bases, J shed 5 bases, and the junction held 14 bases outside the gene matches. Germline V gives CDR1 SGHNT, CDR2 YYREEE (reference sequence). This CDR3 has 19 residues. CDR3 nucleotides: TGTGCCAGCAGCTTCCGAGCGACTAGCGGGGGGGCCAATGGGGAGACCCAGTACTTC. Its protein is CASSFRATSGGANGETQYF.

This clone was found a few times. Distinct nucleotide sequences in the sample also encode this CDR3. The V and J genes are TRBV5-6 and TRBJ1-1; TRBD1 is a possible D gene (5 bases). Trimming stripped 1 base from V and 5 bases from J, with 9 bases between. CDR3 length: 13 residues. Germline V gene lookup returns CDR1 SGHDT and CDR2 YYEEEE. The CDR3 loop is CASSLFRGTEAFF. Here the CDR3 DNA reads TGTGCCAGCAGCTTGTTTCGGGGGACTGAAGCTTTCTTT.